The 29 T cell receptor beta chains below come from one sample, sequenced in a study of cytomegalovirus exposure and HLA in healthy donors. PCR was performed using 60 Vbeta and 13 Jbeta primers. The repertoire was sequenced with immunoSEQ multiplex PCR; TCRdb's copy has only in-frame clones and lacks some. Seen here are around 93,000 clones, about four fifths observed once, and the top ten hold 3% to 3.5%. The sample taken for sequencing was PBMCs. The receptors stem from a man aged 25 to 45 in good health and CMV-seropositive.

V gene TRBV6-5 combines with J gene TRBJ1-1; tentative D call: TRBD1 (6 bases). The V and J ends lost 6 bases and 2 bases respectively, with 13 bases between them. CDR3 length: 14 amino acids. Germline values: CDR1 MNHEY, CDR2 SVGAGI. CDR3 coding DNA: TGTGCCAGCAGCTTCGGACAGACAAACACTGAAGCTTTCTTT. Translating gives CASSFGQTNTEAFF.

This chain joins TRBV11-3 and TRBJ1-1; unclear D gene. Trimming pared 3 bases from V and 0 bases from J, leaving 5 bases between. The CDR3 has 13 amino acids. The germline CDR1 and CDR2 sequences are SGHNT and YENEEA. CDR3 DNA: TGTGCCAGCAGCTTCTCCCTGAACACTGAAGCTTTCTTT. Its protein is CASSFSLNTEAFF. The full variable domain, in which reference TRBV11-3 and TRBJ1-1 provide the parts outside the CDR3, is EAGVVQSPRYKIIEKKQPVAFWCNPISGHNTLYWYLQNLGQGPELLIRYENEEAVDDSQLPKDRFSAERLKGVDSTLKIQPAELGDSAVYLCASSFSLNTEAFFGQGTRLTVV.

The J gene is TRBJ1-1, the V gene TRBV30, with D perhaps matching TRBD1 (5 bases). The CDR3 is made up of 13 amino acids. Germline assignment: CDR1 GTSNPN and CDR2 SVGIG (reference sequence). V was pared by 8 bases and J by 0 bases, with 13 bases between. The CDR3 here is CARPRAMNTEAFF. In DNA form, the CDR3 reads TGTGCCCGCCCCAGGGCCATGAACACTGAAGCTTTCTTT.

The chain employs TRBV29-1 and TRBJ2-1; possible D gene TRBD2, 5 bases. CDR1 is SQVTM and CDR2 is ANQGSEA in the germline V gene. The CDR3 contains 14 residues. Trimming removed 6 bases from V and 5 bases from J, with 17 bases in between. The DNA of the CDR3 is TGCAGCGTCGTTACTAGGAGACCGGACAATGAGCAGTTCTTC. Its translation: CSVVTRRPDNEQFF.

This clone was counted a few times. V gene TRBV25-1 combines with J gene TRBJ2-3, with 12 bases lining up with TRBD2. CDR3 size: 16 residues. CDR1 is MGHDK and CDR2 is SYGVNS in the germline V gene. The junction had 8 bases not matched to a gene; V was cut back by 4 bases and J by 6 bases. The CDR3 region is CASSGYRLAGADTQYF. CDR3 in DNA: TGTGCCAGCAGTGGATACCGACTAGCGGGAGCCGATACGCAGTATTTT.

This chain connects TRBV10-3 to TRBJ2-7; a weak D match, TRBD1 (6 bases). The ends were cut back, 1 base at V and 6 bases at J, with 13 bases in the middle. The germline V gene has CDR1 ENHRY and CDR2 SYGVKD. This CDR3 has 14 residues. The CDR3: CAISEFSGATEQYF. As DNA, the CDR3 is TGTGCCATCAGTGAGTTTTCAGGGGCAACCGAGCAGTACTTC.

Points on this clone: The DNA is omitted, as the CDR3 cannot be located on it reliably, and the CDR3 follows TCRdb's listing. The CDR3 is CAWSVVGRGTF. The J gene is TRBJ1-2, the V gene TRBV30. The CDR3 is made up of 11 amino acids, end residues included. In germline, CDR1 is GTSNPN, CDR2 SVGIG (reference sequence).

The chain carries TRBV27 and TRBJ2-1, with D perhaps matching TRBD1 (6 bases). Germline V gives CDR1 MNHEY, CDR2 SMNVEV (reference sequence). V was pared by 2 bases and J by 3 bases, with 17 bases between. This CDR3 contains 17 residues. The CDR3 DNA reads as TGTGCCAGCAGTTTAGGGGTGGGGCAGGGGAACTACAATGAGCAGTTCTTC. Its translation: CASSLGVGQGNYNEQFF.

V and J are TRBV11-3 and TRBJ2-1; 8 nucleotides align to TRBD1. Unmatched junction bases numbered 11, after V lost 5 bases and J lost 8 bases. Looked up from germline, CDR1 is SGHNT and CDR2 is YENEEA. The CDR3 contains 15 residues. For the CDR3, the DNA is TGTGCCAGCAGCAGAGACAGGGGAAGTTATCATGAGCAGTTCTTC. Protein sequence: CASSRDRGSYHEQFF.

The CDR3 DNA sequence: TGCGCCAGCAGCCAAGTTCTAGCGGAAAACACCGGGGAGCTGTTTTTT. Translation: CASSQVLAENTGELFF. This sequence joins TRBV4-3 and TRBJ2-2; TRBD2 matches 7 bases. CDR3 length: 16 amino acids. Germline assignment: CDR1 LGHNA and CDR2 YSLEER. The ends lost 1 base at V and 2 bases at J; junction bases unmatched: 4.

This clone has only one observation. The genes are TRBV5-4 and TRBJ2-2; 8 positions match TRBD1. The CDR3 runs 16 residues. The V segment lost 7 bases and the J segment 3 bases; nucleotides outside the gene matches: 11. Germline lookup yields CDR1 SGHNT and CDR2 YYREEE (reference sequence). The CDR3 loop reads CASGRSGQAHTGELFF. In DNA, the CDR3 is TGTGCCAGCGGGCGATCGGGACAGGCGCACACCGGGGAGCTGTTTTTT.

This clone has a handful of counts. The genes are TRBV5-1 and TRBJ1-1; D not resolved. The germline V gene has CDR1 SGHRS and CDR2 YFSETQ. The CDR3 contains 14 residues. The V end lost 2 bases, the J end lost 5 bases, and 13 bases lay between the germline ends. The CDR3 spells CASSLRVEGTEAFF. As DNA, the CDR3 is TGCGCCAGCAGCTTAAGGGTTGAGGGAACTGAAGCTTTCTTT. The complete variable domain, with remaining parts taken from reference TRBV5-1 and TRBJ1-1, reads KAGVTQTPRYLIKTRGQQVTLSCSPISGHRSVSWYQQTPGQGLQFLFEYFSETQRNKGNFPGRFSGRQFSNSRSEMNVSTLELGDSALYLCASSLRVEGTEAFFGQGTRLTVV.

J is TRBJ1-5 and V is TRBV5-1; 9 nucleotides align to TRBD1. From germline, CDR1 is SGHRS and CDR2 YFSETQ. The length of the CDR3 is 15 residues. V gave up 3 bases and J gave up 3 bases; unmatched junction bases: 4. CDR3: CASSWGQGSNQPQHF. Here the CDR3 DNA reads TGCGCCAGCAGCTGGGGACAGGGTTCCAATCAGCCCCAGCATTTT.

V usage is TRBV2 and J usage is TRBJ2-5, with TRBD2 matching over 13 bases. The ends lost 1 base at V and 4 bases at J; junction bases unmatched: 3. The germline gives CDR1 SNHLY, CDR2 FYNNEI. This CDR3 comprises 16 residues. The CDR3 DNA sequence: TGTGCCAGCAGTGAAGAGACTAGCGGGAGGAGAGAGACCCAGTACTTC. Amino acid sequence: CASSEETSGRRETQYF.

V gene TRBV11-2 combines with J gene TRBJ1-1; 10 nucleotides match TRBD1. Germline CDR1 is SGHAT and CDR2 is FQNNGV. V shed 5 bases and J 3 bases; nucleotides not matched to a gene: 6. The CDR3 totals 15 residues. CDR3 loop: CASSPTGTGDTEAFF. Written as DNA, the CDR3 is TGTGCCAGCAGCCCAACCGGGACAGGGGACACTGAAGCTTTCTTT.

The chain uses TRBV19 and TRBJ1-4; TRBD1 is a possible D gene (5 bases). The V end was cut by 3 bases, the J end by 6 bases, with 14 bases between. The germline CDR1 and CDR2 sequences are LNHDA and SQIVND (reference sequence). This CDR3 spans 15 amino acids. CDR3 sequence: CASSITQGMDEKLFF. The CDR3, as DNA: TGTGCCAGTAGTATTACCCAGGGAATGGATGAAAAACTGTTTTTT.

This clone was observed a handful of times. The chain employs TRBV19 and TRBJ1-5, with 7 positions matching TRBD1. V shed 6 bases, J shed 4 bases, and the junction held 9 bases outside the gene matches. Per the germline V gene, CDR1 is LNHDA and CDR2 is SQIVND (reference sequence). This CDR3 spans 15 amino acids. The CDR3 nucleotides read TGTGCCAGTAGCCAGACAGGGAACCCAAATCAGCCCCAGCATTTT. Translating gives CASSQTGNPNQPQHF.

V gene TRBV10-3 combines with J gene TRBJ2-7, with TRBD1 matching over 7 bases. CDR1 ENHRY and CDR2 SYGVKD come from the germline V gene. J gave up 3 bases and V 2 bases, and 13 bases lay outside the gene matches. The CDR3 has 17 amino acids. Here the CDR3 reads CAISEARLQGTNYEQYF. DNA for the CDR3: TGTGCCATCAGTGAGGCTAGATTACAGGGGACAAACTACGAGCAGTACTTC.

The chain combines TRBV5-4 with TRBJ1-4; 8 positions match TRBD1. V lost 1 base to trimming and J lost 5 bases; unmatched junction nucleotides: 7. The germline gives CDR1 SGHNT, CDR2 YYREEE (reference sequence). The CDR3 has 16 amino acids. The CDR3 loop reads CASSLWLAGGNEKLFF. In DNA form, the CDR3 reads TGTGCCAGCAGCTTGTGGTTGGCAGGGGGCAATGAAAAACTGTTTTTT.

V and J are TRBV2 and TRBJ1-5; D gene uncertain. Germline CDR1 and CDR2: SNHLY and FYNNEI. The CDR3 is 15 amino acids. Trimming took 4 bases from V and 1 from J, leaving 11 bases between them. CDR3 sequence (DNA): TGTGCCAGCAGTGTTTCACTAAGGAGCAATCAGCCCCAGCATTTT. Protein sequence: CASSVSLRSNQPQHF.

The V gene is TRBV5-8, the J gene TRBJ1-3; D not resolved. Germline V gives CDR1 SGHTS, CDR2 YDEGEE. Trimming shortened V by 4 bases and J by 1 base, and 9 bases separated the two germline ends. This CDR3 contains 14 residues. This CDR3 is CASSRAGSGNTIYF. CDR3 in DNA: TGTGCCAGCAGCCGCGCGGGGTCTGGAAACACCATATATTTT. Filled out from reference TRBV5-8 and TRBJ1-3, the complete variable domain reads EAGVTQSPTHLIKTRGQQATLRCSPISGHTSVYWYQQALGLGLQFLLWYDEGEERNRGNFPPRFSGRQFPNYSSELNVNALELEDSALYLCASSRAGSGNTIYFGEGSWLTVV.

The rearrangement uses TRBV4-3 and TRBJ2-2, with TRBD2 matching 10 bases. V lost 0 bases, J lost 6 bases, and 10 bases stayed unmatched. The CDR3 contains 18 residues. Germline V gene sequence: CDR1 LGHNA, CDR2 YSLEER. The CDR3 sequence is CASSQEVFGTSEAGELFF. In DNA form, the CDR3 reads TGCGCCAGCAGCCAAGAAGTGTTTGGGACTAGCGAAGCCGGGGAGCTGTTTTTT.

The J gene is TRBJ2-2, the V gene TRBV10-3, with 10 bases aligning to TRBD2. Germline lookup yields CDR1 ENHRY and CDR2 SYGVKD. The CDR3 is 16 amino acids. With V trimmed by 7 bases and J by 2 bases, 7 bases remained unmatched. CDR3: CAINLAGEVNTGELFF. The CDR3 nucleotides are TGTGCCATCAACCTAGCGGGGGAAGTTAACACCGGGGAGCTGTTTTTT.

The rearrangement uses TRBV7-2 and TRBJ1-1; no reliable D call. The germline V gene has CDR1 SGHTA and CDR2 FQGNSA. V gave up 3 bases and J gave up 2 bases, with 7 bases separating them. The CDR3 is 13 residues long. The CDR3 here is CASSFGENTEAFF. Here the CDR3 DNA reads TGTGCCAGCAGCTTCGGGGAAAACACTGAAGCTTTCTTT.

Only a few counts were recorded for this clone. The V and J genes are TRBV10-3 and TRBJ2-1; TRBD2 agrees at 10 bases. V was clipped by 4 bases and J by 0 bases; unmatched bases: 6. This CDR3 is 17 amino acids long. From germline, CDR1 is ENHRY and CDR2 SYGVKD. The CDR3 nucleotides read TGTGCCATCAGTGGGACTAGCGGAACGAGCTCCTACAATGAGCAGTTCTTC. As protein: CAISGTSGTSSYNEQFF.

This CDR3 reads CASSSGQTSYEQYF. CDR3 nucleotides: TGTGCCAGCAGTTCGGGACAGACCTCCTACGAGCAGTACTTC. The V call is TRBV28, the J call TRBJ2-7, with 7 bases identical to TRBD1. The length of the CDR3 is 14 residues. J lost 0 bases, V lost 4 bases, and 3 bases had no gene match. The germline gives CDR1 MDHEN, CDR2 SYDVKM.

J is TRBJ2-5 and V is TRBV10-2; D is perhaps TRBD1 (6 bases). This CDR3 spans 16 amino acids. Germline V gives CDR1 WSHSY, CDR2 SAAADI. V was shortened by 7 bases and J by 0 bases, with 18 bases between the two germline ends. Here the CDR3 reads CASTSVLTGNQETQYF. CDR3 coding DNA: TGCGCCAGCACTTCCGTTCTAACAGGGAACCAAGAGACCCAGTACTTC.

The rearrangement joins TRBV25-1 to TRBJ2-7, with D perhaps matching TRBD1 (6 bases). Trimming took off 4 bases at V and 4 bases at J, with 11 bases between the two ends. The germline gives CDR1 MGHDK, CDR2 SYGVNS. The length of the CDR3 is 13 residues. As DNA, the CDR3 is TGTGCCAGCAGTGCAGGGGTCGATTACGAGCAGTACTTC. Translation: CASSAGVDYEQYF.

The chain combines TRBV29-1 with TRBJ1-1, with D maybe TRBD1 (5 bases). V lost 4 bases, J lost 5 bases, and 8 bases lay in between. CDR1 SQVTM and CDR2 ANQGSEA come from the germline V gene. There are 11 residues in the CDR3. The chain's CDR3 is CSVGGVTEAFF. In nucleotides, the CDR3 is TGCAGCGTTGGGGGGGTGACTGAAGCTTTCTTT.